One sample yielded the 28 T cell receptor beta chains listed below, sequenced in a study of T cells in localized non-small cell lung cancer. TCRdb keeps only in-frame clones here, not all; method: immunoSEQ multiplex PCR. Here the sample spans tens of thousands of clones, 75% to 90% being singletons. This specimen consisted of peripheral blood mononuclear cells, obtained before any cancer treatment. The origin of the receptors is a man aged 35 to 70 with stage III lung adenocarcinoma.

V usage is TRBV30 and J usage is TRBJ2-5; TRBD2 aligns across 12 bases. Per the germline V gene, CDR1 is GTSNPN and CDR2 is SVGIG (reference sequence). V shed 3 bases and J 2 bases; nucleotides not matched to a gene: 1. CDR3 size: 14 residues. The CDR3 is CAWRTSGGQETQYF. CDR3 sequence (DNA): TGTGCCTGGAGGACTAGCGGGGGACAAGAGACCCAGTACTTC.

V usage is TRBV7-2 and J usage is TRBJ2-7; 9 bases are shared with TRBD2. Germline lookup yields CDR1 SGHTA and CDR2 FQGNSA. This CDR3 has 15 amino acids. Germline trimming cut 4 bases from V and 0 bases from J; bases unmatched to any gene: 4. The CDR3 loop is CASSSSGGSSYEQYF. Here the CDR3 DNA reads TGTGCCAGCAGCTCAAGCGGGGGGTCCTCCTACGAGCAGTACTTC.

The CDR3 is CASSPDYEQYF. The CDR3 nucleotides read TGTGCCAGCAGCCCGGACTACGAGCAGTACTTC. V and J are TRBV7-9 and TRBJ2-7; D remains ambiguous. The CDR3 is made up of 11 amino acids. Germline V gives CDR1 SEHNR, CDR2 FQNEAQ (reference sequence). V was clipped by 5 bases and J by 3 bases, with 5 bases between them. The complete variable domain, with remaining parts taken from reference TRBV7-9 and TRBJ2-7, reads DTGVSQNPRHKITKRGQNVTFRCDPISEHNRLYWYRQTLGQGPEFLTYFQNEAQLEKSRLLSDRFSAERPKGSFSTLEIQRTEQGDSAMYLCASSPDYEQYFGPGTRLTVT.

This chain uses TRBV28 with TRBJ1-5, with D unclear. The germline V gene encodes CDR1 MDHEN and CDR2 SYDVKM. The CDR3 consists of 16 residues. Trimming stripped 5 bases from V and 0 bases from J, with 14 bases between. The CDR3 DNA reads as TGTGCCAGCAGTCCAAACGGACTGTTTAGCAATCAGCCCCAGCATTTT. Protein product: CASSPNGLFSNQPQHF.

The genes are TRBV6-5 and TRBJ1-5; no clear D. Germline V gene data show CDR1 as MNHEY and CDR2 as SVGAGI. V was pared by 4 bases and J by 1 base, with 8 bases between. This CDR3 is built from 14 residues. In DNA, the CDR3 is TGTGCCAGCAGTTCAAAAGGGAGCAATCAGCCCCAGCATTTT. It translates to CASSSKGSNQPQHF.

In regard to this clone: One end of the junction varies from germline; a read error may be responsible. The rearrangement joins TRBV4-2 to TRBJ1-5; D is uncertain. Germline assignment: CDR1 LGHNA and CDR2 YNFKEQ. This CDR3 spans 15 amino acids. The CDR3 sequence: CASSKDRRSNQPQHF. The DNA for the CDR3 is TGTGCCAGCAGCAAAGATAGACGGAGCAATCAGCCCCAGCATTTT.

This chain uses TRBV5-4 with TRBJ2-7; 8 nucleotides align to TRBD2. V was clipped by 5 bases and J by 7 bases; unmatched bases: 17. Germline CDR1 and CDR2: SGHNT and YYREEE (reference sequence). The CDR3 is 16 residues long. In nucleotides, the CDR3 is TGTGCCAGCAGTCTTAGCGGGACTCCGAAGATGGGTGAGCAGTACTTC. Protein: CASSLSGTPKMGEQYF.

The chain employs TRBV19 and TRBJ2-3; 11 bases match TRBD1. Germline lookup yields CDR1 LNHDA and CDR2 SQIVND (reference sequence). V lost 5 bases, J lost 3 bases, and 1 base stayed unmatched. The CDR3 loop spans 14 amino acids. The CDR3 is CASSGQGATDTQYF. CDR3 DNA sequence: TGTGCCAGTAGTGGACAGGGGGCGACAGATACGCAGTATTTT.

The table lists this clone with a few counts. V gene TRBV19 combines with J gene TRBJ1-4; D is unresolved. The CDR3 is 13 residues long. Trimming cost V 9 bases and J 0 bases, with 8 bases left between them. Germline V gives CDR1 LNHDA, CDR2 SQIVND (reference sequence). The CDR3 reads CASNVATNEKLFF. CDR3 DNA: TGTGCCAGCAACGTAGCAACTAATGAAAAACTGTTTTTT. The whole variable domain, remainder taken from reference TRBV19 and TRBJ1-4, is DGGITQSPKYLFRKEGQNVTLSCEQNLNHDAMYWYRQDPGQGLRLIYYSQIVNDFQKGDIAEGYSVSREKKESFPLTVTSAQKNPTAFYLCASNVATNEKLFFGSGTQLSVL.

The chain joins TRBV19 to TRBJ1-1; D is perhaps TRBD1 (6 bases). The V end was cut by 3 bases, the J end by 3 bases, with 11 bases between. The CDR3 spans 14 residues. CDR1 and CDR2 (germline): LNHDA, SQIVND (reference sequence). As DNA, the CDR3 is TGTGCCAGTAGTATCAGGGGTCGGGACACTGAAGCTTTCTTT. It yields the protein CASSIRGRDTEAFF.

CDR3 loop: CASSRDRATYEQYF. The CDR3, as DNA: TGTGCCAGCAGTCGGGACAGGGCGACCTACGAGCAGTACTTC. The J gene is TRBJ2-7, the V gene TRBV27; 9 positions match TRBD1. This CDR3 has 14 residues. Germline V lookup: CDR1 MNHEY, CDR2 SMNVEV (reference sequence). The V gene end was trimmed by 5 bases and the J gene end by 2 bases; junction bases not matched to a gene: 4.

The chain combines TRBV5-4 with TRBJ2-2, with D tentatively TRBD1 (5 bases). V was shortened by 4 bases and J by 1 base, with 20 bases between the two germline ends. The germline CDR1 and CDR2 sequences are SGHNT and YYREEE (reference sequence). CDR3 size: 18 residues. This CDR3 is CASSKRPLNRRNTGELFF. For the CDR3, the DNA is TGTGCCAGCAGCAAACGGCCCCTAAACAGGAGGAACACCGGGGAGCTGTTTTTT.

In this sample, this clone turned up once. CDR3 in amino acids: CASSYDEGDTQYF. The CDR3 nucleotides read TGTGCCAGCAGCTACGACGAGGGGGATACGCAGTATTTT. This chain connects TRBV7-3 to TRBJ2-3; the D gene could be TRBD1 or TRBD2 (5 bases each). V was shortened by 4 bases and J by 6 bases, with 11 bases between the two germline ends. This CDR3 has 13 residues. Germline CDR1 reads SGHTA; CDR2 reads FQGTGA.

V usage is TRBV27 and J usage is TRBJ2-2; D may be TRBD2 (6 bases). Germline CDR1 is MNHEY and CDR2 is SMNVEV (reference sequence). V shed 3 bases and J shed 6 bases, with 14 bases lying between them. The CDR3 contains 15 residues. The CDR3 is CASSFGRLAAGELFF. In DNA, the CDR3 is TGTGCCAGCAGTTTTGGGAGGCTGGCGGCCGGGGAGCTGTTTTTT.

The J gene is TRBJ1-6, the V gene TRBV4-3, with a weak D call TRBD1 (5 bases). Trimming left V 5 bases short and J 5 bases short, with 13 bases between. Germline CDR1 and CDR2: LGHNA and YSLEER. This CDR3 is built from 15 residues. The CDR3 nucleotides read TGCGCCAGCAGCTCTCAGGCGGGGGATAATTCACCCCTCCACTTT. Amino acid sequence: CASSSQAGDNSPLHF.

This sequence joins TRBV28 and TRBJ1-4; D is uncertain. Per the germline V gene, CDR1 is MDHEN and CDR2 is SYDVKM. Trimming cost V 6 bases and J 8 bases, with 22 bases left between them. CDR3 length equals 16 residues. The CDR3 loop reads CASSSRKRASREKLFF. In DNA form, the CDR3 reads TGTGCCAGCAGCAGCCGGAAGCGGGCTTCAAGGGAAAAACTGTTTTTT.

The gene calls are TRBV7-9 and TRBJ1-5; D uncertain. Germline lookup yields CDR1 SEHNR and CDR2 FQNEAQ (reference sequence). CDR3 length: 15 residues. Between the trimmed V and J ends, which lost 5 bases and 4 bases, there was a span of 15 bases. The CDR3 loop is CASSPSDIWNQPQHF. The CDR3 DNA is TGTGCCAGCAGCCCTAGTGACATCTGGAATCAGCCCCAGCATTTT.

The chain employs TRBV5-1 and TRBJ2-7; 7 nucleotides match TRBD2. The CDR3 length is 16 residues. V dropped 4 bases and J dropped 2; count of bases not matched to a gene: 12. Germline CDR1 reads SGHRS; CDR2 reads YFSETQ. The CDR3 is CASSTGAWGGAYEQYF. Here the CDR3 DNA reads TGCGCCAGCAGCACTGGGGCGTGGGGAGGGGCCTACGAGCAGTACTTC.

The chain links TRBV21-1 to TRBJ2-2. TRBV21-1 is marked as a pseudogene. The CDR3 runs to 14 residues. The CDR3 DNA is TGTGCCAGCAGCACCCGATCGAACACCGGGGAGCTGTTTTTT. Translation gives CASSTRSNTGELFF.

This chain joins TRBV19 and TRBJ1-1; a possible D gene is TRBD1 (5 bases). Germline loops: CDR1 LNHDA, CDR2 SQIVND (reference sequence). This CDR3 is built from 15 residues. V lost 5 bases, J lost 0 bases, and 13 bases lay in between. CDR3 nucleotide sequence: TGTGCCAGTAGTGCGCGGGACTACATGAACACTGAAGCTTTCTTT. Translation: CASSARDYMNTEAFF.

The chain has TRBV2 and TRBJ2-5; 13 bases agree with TRBD2. Germline-derived CDR1 and CDR2 are SNHLY and FYNNEI. The CDR3 is made up of 15 amino acids. V dropped 5 bases and J dropped 5; count of bases not matched to a gene: 5. CDR3 DNA: TGTGCCAGCAGTTCTACTAGCGGGGGGGAGGAGACCCAGTACTTC. Encoded protein: CASSSTSGGEETQYF. The full variable domain, rest sourced from reference TRBV2 and TRBJ2-5, is EPEVTQTPSHQVTQMGQEVILRCVPISNHLYFYWYRQILGQKVEFLVSFYNNEISEKSEIFDDQFSVERPDGSNFTLKIRSTKLEDSAMYFCASSSTSGGEETQYFGPGTRLLVL.

The chain recombines TRBV19 with TRBJ2-1; D gene unclear. This CDR3 region has 16 residues. Germline-derived CDR1 and CDR2 are LNHDA and SQIVND (reference sequence). V gave up 5 bases and J gave up 0 bases, with 14 bases separating them. The CDR3 DNA sequence: TGTGCCAGTAGTCCCTTGACACAGTACTCCTACAATGAGCAGTTCTTC. Its translation is CASSPLTQYSYNEQFF.

The V call is TRBV7-9, the J call TRBJ2-1; D remains unclear. Germline V gives CDR1 SEHNR, CDR2 FQNEAQ (reference sequence). Trimming removed 2 bases from V and 1 base from J, with 15 bases in between. The CDR3 runs 17 residues. CDR3 in DNA: TGTGCCAGCAGCTTACGGTCGGGCTCCCTGTCCTACAATGAGCAGTTCTTC. As protein: CASSLRSGSLSYNEQFF.

CDR3 sequence (DNA): TGTGCCAGCTCACCAGGACATTGGGCGGGGGGCTACAATGAGCAGTTCTTC. Translated: CASSPGHWAGGYNEQFF. The chain recombines TRBV18 with TRBJ2-1, with 8 positions matching TRBD2. The CDR3 loop spans 17 amino acids. Germline assignment: CDR1 KGHSH and CDR2 LQKENI. The trim removed 2 bases at V and 3 bases at J, leaving 9 bases unmatched.

Only a few counts were recorded for this clone. The rearrangement links TRBV10-3 to TRBJ1-2, with TRBD1 identical over 8 bases. Germline V CDR1 and CDR2: ENHRY, SYGVKD. The CDR3 runs to 15 residues. V was clipped by 4 bases and J by 2 bases; unmatched bases: 6. CDR3 coding DNA: TGTGCCATCAGTGCTGGACAGGGAGTAAACTATGGCTACACCTTC. This sequence encodes CAISAGQGVNYGYTF.

The chain has TRBV28 and TRBJ1-1, with TRBD1 matching over 7 bases. The CDR3 covers 14 residues. V gave up 6 bases and J gave up 4 bases; unmatched junction bases: 8. The V gene's germline CDR1 is MDHEN and CDR2 SYDVKM. The CDR3 sequence is CASRDNRGTTEAFF. CDR3 nucleotide sequence: TGTGCCAGCAGGGATAACAGGGGAACCACTGAAGCTTTCTTT.

This clone was counted once. J is TRBJ2-7 and V is TRBV11-2; weak D call: TRBD2 (7 bases). V lost 1 base to trimming and J lost 2 bases, with 12 bases between them. This CDR3 region has 15 residues. The germline V gene has CDR1 SGHAT and CDR2 FQNNGV. The CDR3 sequence: CASSLVAGAPYEQYF. CDR3 in DNA: TGTGCCAGCAGCTTAGTTGCGGGGGCCCCCTACGAGCAGTACTTC.

This rearrangement joins TRBV7-6 to TRBJ1-3; D call uncertain. V was trimmed by 2 bases and J by 0 bases, leaving 8 bases between them. In germline, CDR1 is SGHVS, CDR2 FNYEAQ. The CDR3 contains 15 residues. This CDR3 reads CASSLTEVSGNTIYF. The DNA for the CDR3 is TGTGCCAGCAGCTTAACAGAAGTCTCTGGAAACACCATATATTTT.